One and the same sample provided the 20 T cell receptor beta chains below, sequenced in a study of blood T cell repertoires in COVID-19. Assay used: immunoSEQ multiplex PCR; TCRdb lists only in-frame clones, some missing. The sample consists of 250,000 to 350,000 clones, 89% of them appearing once. The source material was peripheral blood. Receptors originate from a woman in her fifties or sixties with acute or convalescent COVID-19.

The chain carries TRBV24-1 and TRBJ2-2, with D maybe TRBD1 (6 bases). Germline loops: CDR1 KGHDR, CDR2 SFDVKD. Trimming left V 3 bases short and J 6 bases short, with 16 bases between. The CDR3 covers 16 residues. CDR3 sequence reads: CATSDMDSEVSGELFF. The CDR3 nucleotides are TGTGCCACCAGTGATATGGACAGCGAGGTCTCCGGGGAGCTGTTTTTT.

The chain combines TRBV6-2 or TRBV6-3 with TRBJ2-1, with D maybe TRBD2 (6 bases). Trimming removed 6 bases from V and 7 bases from J, with 13 bases in between. Germline CDR1 MNHEY, CDR2 SVGEGT. The CDR3 spans 13 residues. CDR3 nucleotide sequence: TGTGCCAGCAGCCCCGGGACTCGGAATGAGCAGTTCTTC. This codes for CASSPGTRNEQFF.

This chain joins TRBV7-7 and TRBJ2-1; 7 bases are shared with TRBD1. CDR1 and CDR2 from the germline V gene are SSHAT and FNYEAQ (reference sequence). With V trimmed by 5 bases and J by 0 bases, 16 bases remained unmatched. This CDR3 region has 19 residues. The CDR3 sequence is CASSGGPRRGGLSYNEQFF. DNA for the CDR3: TGTGCCAGCAGCGGAGGTCCCCGGAGAGGGGGCCTCTCCTACAATGAGCAGTTCTTC.

The chain has TRBV10-1 and TRBJ1-5; 9 bases line up with TRBD1. This CDR3 contains 18 residues. Losses at the gene ends were 3 bases for V and 5 bases for J; bases not matched to a gene: 14. In germline, CDR1 is WNHNN, CDR2 SYGVQD (reference sequence). CDR3 DNA: TGCGCCAGCAGTGACGGTGAACTGGGGACAGGGTCCGATCAGCCCCAGCATTTT. Translating it yields CASSDGELGTGSDQPQHF.

The chain employs TRBV2 and TRBJ2-1; 10 bases fit TRBD1. Germline CDR1 is SNHLY and CDR2 is FYNNEI. The ends lost 6 bases at V and 4 bases at J; junction bases unmatched: 3. There are 14 residues in the CDR3. The CDR3 DNA reads as TGTGCCAGCAGCTTGGGACAGGGGTACAATGAGCAGTTCTTC. Amino acids: CASSLGQGYNEQFF. The variable domain in full, with the rest retrieved from reference TRBV2 and TRBJ2-1, is EPEVTQTPSHQVTQMGQEVILRCVPISNHLYFYWYRQILGQKVEFLVSFYNNEISEKSEIFDDQFSVERPDGSNFTLKIRSTKLEDSAMYFCASSLGQGYNEQFFGPGTRLTVL.

A word on this clone: One end of the junction fails to match germline, which may point to a read error. The chain couples TRBV19 to TRBJ1-1; D unresolved. Germline V gives CDR1 LNHDA, CDR2 SQIVND (reference sequence). CDR3 length equals 14 residues. The CDR3 DNA follows: TGTGCCAGTAGTACACGCCTATTGAAAACTGAAGCTTTCTTT. Translation gives CASSTRLLKTEAFF.

V is TRBV19 and J is TRBJ1-2; TRBD1 is a possible D gene (5 bases). This CDR3 comprises 14 residues. Trimming removed 7 bases at V and 6 bases at J, with 18 bases between. CDR1 is LNHDA, CDR2 SQIVND, per germline (reference sequence). The CDR3 DNA follows: TGTGCCAGTATTCCTCTAGGGACTGAGCATGGCTACACCTTC. It codes for CASIPLGTEHGYTF.

The chain carries TRBV27 and TRBJ2-1, with D maybe TRBD1 (6 bases). Germline V gives CDR1 MNHEY, CDR2 SMNVEV (reference sequence). The ends were cut back, 0 bases at V and 0 bases at J, with 9 bases in the middle. This CDR3 comprises 16 residues. The CDR3 DNA is TGTGCCAGCAGTTTATCCGTGGGACACTCCTACAATGAGCAGTTCTTC. This sequence encodes CASSLSVGHSYNEQFF.

The chain couples TRBV12-3 or TRBV12-4 to TRBJ1-2; D is unclear. Trimming took off 3 bases at V and 7 bases at J, with 12 bases between the two ends. The CDR3 totals 13 residues. The CDR3 DNA sequence: TGTGCCAGCAGTTTGGTCGCAGGAAGTGGCTACACCTTC. Translating it yields CASSLVAGSGYTF.

The rearrangement joins TRBV20-1 to TRBJ2-3, with a weak D call TRBD2 (5 bases). V lost 5 bases and J lost 5, with 8 bases in between. The germline V gene has CDR1 DFQATT and CDR2 SNEGSKA (reference sequence). The length of the CDR3 is 11 residues. The chain's CDR3 is CSARREDTQYF. The DNA of the CDR3 is TGCAGTGCTCGACGGGAAGATACGCAGTATTTT.

The V and J genes are TRBV5-1 and TRBJ1-4; no clear D. CDR3 size: 13 residues. Germline CDR1 and CDR2: SGHRS and YFSETQ. Trimming stripped 8 bases from V and 3 bases from J, with 11 bases between. The chain's CDR3 is CASGRAANEKLFF. In DNA form, the CDR3 reads TGCGCCAGTGGGCGGGCAGCTAATGAAAAACTGTTTTTT.

The rearrangement links TRBV5-1 to TRBJ1-3; no reliable D call. Germline values: CDR1 SGHRS, CDR2 YFSETQ. The ends were cut back, 0 bases at V and 4 bases at J, with 5 bases in the middle. The CDR3 spans 13 residues. CDR3 residues: CASSLERGNTIYF. The CDR3 coding sequence is TGCGCCAGCAGCTTGGAGCGGGGAAACACCATATATTTT. Using reference TRBV5-1 and TRBJ1-3 for the parts outside the CDR3, the full variable domain is KAGVTQTPRYLIKTRGQQVTLSCSPISGHRSVSWYQQTPGQGLQFLFEYFSETQRNKGNFPGRFSGRQFSNSRSEMNVSTLELGDSALYLCASSLERGNTIYFGEGSWLTVV.

This chain joins TRBV3-1 (or the pseudogene TRBV3-2) and TRBJ2-3, with 10 bases identical to TRBD2. Trimming removed 2 bases from V and 2 bases from J; junction bases left unmatched: 22. The CDR3 runs to 22 residues. Germline values: CDR1 LGHDT, CDR2 YNNKEL (reference sequence). The CDR3 coding sequence is TGTGCCAGCAGCCAATCCGAGTGGGCTAGCGGGGGCCCACTATCACTCACAGATACGCAGTATTTT. This gives the protein CASSQSEWASGGPLSLTDTQYF.

The V gene is TRBV24-1, the J gene TRBJ2-1, with TRBD2 matching over 7 bases. This CDR3 is built from 20 residues. Per germline, CDR1 KGHDR and CDR2 SFDVKD. J gave up 3 bases and V 5 bases, and 21 bases lay outside the gene matches. This CDR3 reads CATSARGGKGLRGLYNEQFF. For the CDR3, the DNA is TGTGCCACCAGTGCCCGGGGAGGGAAAGGTTTACGGGGCCTCTACAATGAGCAGTTCTTC.

The chain carries TRBV5-1 and TRBJ2-5, with a weak D call TRBD2 (6 bases). V was trimmed by 7 bases and J by 4 bases, leaving 17 bases between them. The CDR3 totals 14 residues. Germline CDR1 is SGHRS and CDR2 is YFSETQ. Here the CDR3 reads CASSLIGSGETQYF. The CDR3 nucleotides are TGCGCCAGCTCTCTTATCGGGAGTGGAGAGACCCAGTACTTC.

The chain is built from TRBV7-2 and TRBJ2-2; D might be TRBD1 (6 bases). Looked up from germline, CDR1 is SGHTA and CDR2 is FQGNSA. The ends were cut back, 7 bases at V and 0 bases at J, with 15 bases in the middle. CDR3 length: 16 residues. The CDR3 sequence is CASIEGDTSNTGELFF. CDR3 nucleotide sequence: TGTGCCAGCATAGAGGGGGACACTTCGAACACCGGGGAGCTGTTTTTT.

The V call is TRBV3-1 (or the pseudogene TRBV3-2), the J call TRBJ1-4; D is uncertain. The germline V and J ends were trimmed by 4 bases and 7 bases, with 10 bases remaining between them. The CDR3 covers 13 residues. Germline V gene data show CDR1 as LGHDT and CDR2 as YNNKEL (reference sequence). The CDR3 reads CASSLPSGEKLFF. CDR3 DNA sequence: TGTGCCAGCAGCCTACCTTCGGGTGAAAAACTGTTTTTT.

This rearrangement joins TRBV19 to TRBJ2-5; perhaps TRBD1 as D (6 bases). Germline CDR1 reads LNHDA; CDR2 reads SQIVND (reference sequence). CDR3 length: 13 amino acids. Trimming stripped 0 bases from V and 11 bases from J, with 13 bases between. CDR3 nucleotides: TGTGCCAGTAGTATAGAGGGGACAAGTGAGCAGTACTTC. As protein: CASSIEGTSEQYF.

The chain couples TRBV11-2 to TRBJ1-6, with TRBD1 as a possible D gene (5 bases). CDR1 SGHAT and CDR2 FQNNGV come from the germline V gene. V lost 1 base and J 6 bases, leaving 16 bases between the germline ends. This CDR3 comprises 17 residues. CDR3 nucleotide sequence: TGTGCCAGCAGCTTAGGCCGGGGGATTGCGCCTAATTCACCCCTCCACTTT. This translates into CASSLGRGIAPNSPLHF. Together with reference TRBV11-2 and TRBJ1-6, the CDR3 gives the full variable domain: EAGVAQSPRYKIIEKRQSVAFWCNPISGHATLYWYQQILGQGPKLLIQFQNNGVVDDSQLPKDRFSAERLKGVDSTLKIQPAKLEDSAVYLCASSLGRGIAPNSPLHFGNGTRLTVT.

This chain joins TRBV24-1 and TRBJ2-1; maybe TRBD1 (6 bases). V lost 3 bases and J lost 6, with 11 bases in between. The CDR3 covers 14 residues. The germline V gene has CDR1 KGHDR and CDR2 SFDVKD. CDR3 region: CATSDRTVFNEQFF. DNA of the CDR3: TGTGCCACCAGTGATCGGACAGTGTTCAATGAGCAGTTCTTC.